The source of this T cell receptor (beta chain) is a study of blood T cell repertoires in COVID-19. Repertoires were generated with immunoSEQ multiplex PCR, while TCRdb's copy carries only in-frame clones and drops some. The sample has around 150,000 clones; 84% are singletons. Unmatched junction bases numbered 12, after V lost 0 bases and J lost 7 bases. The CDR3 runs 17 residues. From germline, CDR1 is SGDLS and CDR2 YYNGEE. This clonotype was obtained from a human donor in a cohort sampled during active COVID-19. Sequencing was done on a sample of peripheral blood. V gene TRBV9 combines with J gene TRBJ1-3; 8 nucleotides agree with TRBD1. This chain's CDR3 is CASSVASGGQGANTIYF. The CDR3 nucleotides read TGTGCCAGCAGCGTAGCCTCCGGCGGGCAGGGGGCGAACACCATATATTTT.